Below are 22 T cell receptor beta chains sequenced from a single sample in a study of spatial heterogeneity in lung cancer. TCRdb recomputed calls from the 5' RACE reads with MiXCR, one row per CDR3 protein. The table records roughly 48,000 distinct CDR3 sequences, approximately 5% of them present only once. Indicated time point: sample taken at primary tumor resection. Unsorted samples of tumor, nontumor lung or frozen PBMC had their whole RNA sequenced. The source was PBMCs, collected at surgery. These receptors were taken from a male donor with early-stage non-small cell lung cancer.

The table lists this clonotype with many counts. The rearrangement links TRBV11-2 to TRBJ2-1; possible D gene TRBD1, 5 bases. The germline V gene encodes CDR1 SGHAT and CDR2 FQNNGV. V gave up 2 bases and J gave up 2 bases, with 10 bases separating them. This CDR3 is built from 15 residues. The DNA for the CDR3 is TGTGCCAGCAGCTTAAGTTCAGGGACCTACAATGAGCAGTTCTTC. Translation: CASSLSSGTYNEQFF.

This clonotype was seen ten or more times. The chain has TRBV2 and TRBJ2-7; no clear D. V shed 4 bases and J shed 2 bases, with 0 bases lying between them. Germline lookup yields CDR1 SNHLY and CDR2 FYNNEI. This CDR3 is 10 amino acids long. CDR3 in DNA: TGTGCCAGCAGTGCCTACGAGCAGTACTTC. Amino acid sequence: CASSAYEQYF.

This clonotype was recorded many times. This chain links TRBV7-8 with TRBJ2-2, with D maybe TRBD1 (6 bases). Trimming stripped 5 bases from V and 4 bases from J, with 14 bases between. Per the germline V gene, CDR1 is SGHVS and CDR2 is FQNEAQ. CDR3 length: 15 amino acids. As DNA, the CDR3 is TGTGCCAGCAGCCCGCACAGGGTCCCCACCGGGGAGCTGTTTTTT. This encodes CASSPHRVPTGELFF.

This clonotype was recorded many times. The J gene is TRBJ2-7, the V gene TRBV18; 8 bases agree with TRBD2. Germline CDR1 KGHSH, CDR2 LQKENI. The CDR3 loop spans 14 amino acids. Trimming took 3 bases from V and 4 from J; bases not matched to a gene: 5. Here the CDR3 DNA reads TGTGCCAGCTCACCTAGAGGCGGGGGGTACGAGCAGTACTTC. Amino acid sequence: CASSPRGGGYEQYF.

This clonotype has ten or more counts. The chain carries TRBV2 and TRBJ2-7, with 8 bases fitting TRBD2. Germline CDR1 reads SNHLY; CDR2 reads FYNNEI. This CDR3 has 13 residues. The V and J ends lost 7 bases and 3 bases, in that order; junction bases with no gene match: 5. The CDR3 sequence is CASKAGVLYEQYF. CDR3 in DNA: TGTGCCAGCAAAGCGGGAGTCCTCTACGAGCAGTACTTC.

This clonotype was seen at least ten times. The chain is built from TRBV7-2 and TRBJ2-3; TRBD1 agrees at 8 bases. With 3 bases clipped from V and 6 bases from J, the junction kept 8 bases outside the gene matches. Germline-derived CDR1 and CDR2 are SGHTA and FQGNSA. The length of the CDR3 is 15 residues. CDR3 region: CASSFGQGEGDTQYF. The CDR3 DNA follows: TGTGCCAGCAGCTTCGGACAGGGAGAGGGGGATACGCAGTATTTT.

This clonotype was observed at least ten times. Written as DNA, the CDR3 is TGCGCCAGCAGCCAAGTACCGAGGGGTCTGTACGAGCAGTACTTC. Its protein product is CASSQVPRGLYEQYF. This chain uses TRBV4-1 with TRBJ2-7, with D perhaps given as TRBD1 or TRBD2 (5 bases each). The CDR3 is 15 amino acids. Per the germline V gene, CDR1 is MGHRA and CDR2 is YSYEKL. V shed 1 base and J shed 4 bases, with 14 bases lying between them.

This clonotype was observed many times. The chain joins TRBV5-1 to TRBJ2-3; no definite D call. Germline CDR1 is SGHRS and CDR2 is YFSETQ. V lost 4 bases and J 2 bases, leaving 11 bases between the germline ends. The CDR3 spans 14 residues. The CDR3 nucleotides read TGCGCCAGCAGCCCCGCACAGTCCACAGATACGCAGTATTTT. This codes for CASSPAQSTDTQYF.

This clonotype was seen many times. The V gene is TRBV5-1, the J gene TRBJ1-4; D gene uncertain. CDR1 SGHRS and CDR2 YFSETQ come from the germline V gene. V was clipped by 4 bases and J by 5 bases, with 12 bases between them. This CDR3 is built from 14 residues. The CDR3 loop reads CASSLYSENEKLFF. DNA for the CDR3: TGCGCCAGCAGCCTATACAGTGAAAATGAAAAACTGTTTTTT.

The chain joins TRBV5-1 to TRBJ2-3, with TRBD2 identical over 13 bases. The CDR3 runs to 17 residues. V dropped 4 bases and J dropped 2; count of bases not matched to a gene: 7. Germline V gene data show CDR1 as SGHRS and CDR2 as YFSETQ. The CDR3, as DNA: TGCGCCAGCAGCGCAGCCGGGACTAGCGGGAACACAGATACGCAGTATTTT. Residues: CASSAAGTSGNTDTQYF.

This clonotype was detected many times. The gene calls are TRBV6-1 and TRBJ2-5; 8 nucleotides align to TRBD2. CDR3 length: 15 residues. V dropped 5 bases and J dropped 4; count of bases not matched to a gene: 9. The V gene's germline CDR1 is MNHNS and CDR2 SASEGT. For the CDR3, the DNA is TGTGCCAGCAGTTGGACTAGCTCCACCTCAGAGACCCAGTACTTC. Residues: CASSWTSSTSETQYF.

The rearrangement links TRBV7-2 to TRBJ2-7; TRBD2 agrees at 7 bases. V dropped 1 base and J dropped 2; count of bases not matched to a gene: 2. CDR3 length equals 14 residues. The germline V gene has CDR1 SGHTA and CDR2 FQGNSA. In DNA, the CDR3 is TGTGCCAGCAGCTTAGGACTAGCAGCCTACGAGCAGTACTTC. It encodes CASSLGLAAYEQYF.

This clonotype was seen ten or more times. V and J are TRBV29-1 and TRBJ2-2; D uncertain. V lost 5 bases and J 7 bases, leaving 14 bases between the germline ends. Looked up from germline, CDR1 is SQVTM and CDR2 is ANQGSEA. CDR3 length: 13 amino acids. The CDR3 DNA sequence: TGCAGCGTTCGAAGGGAAGGTCACGGGGAGCTGTTTTTT. This sequence encodes CSVRREGHGELFF.

This clonotype was recorded many times. The chain has TRBV27 and TRBJ2-1; 9 bases align to TRBD2. The length of the CDR3 is 15 residues. V lost 7 bases to trimming and J lost 0 bases; unmatched junction nucleotides: 4. Germline V CDR1 and CDR2: MNHEY, SMNVEV (reference sequence). The CDR3 coding sequence is TGTGCCAGCACCCTTAGCGGGAGCTCCTACAATGAGCAGTTCTTC. As protein: CASTLSGSSYNEQFF.

This clonotype came up many times. This chain joins TRBV10-3 and TRBJ2-3; D not resolved. Germline V gives CDR1 ENHRY, CDR2 SYGVKD. This CDR3 contains 14 residues. Trimming removed 3 bases at V and 0 bases at J, with 7 bases between. CDR3 DNA sequence: TGTGCCATCAGTGATTCTACTAGCACAGATACGCAGTATTTT. Its translation is CAISDSTSTDTQYF.

DNA for the CDR3: TGTGCCAGCAGATCATCCCGGACAGGGGTTGAAAAACTGTTTTTT. This sequence encodes CASRSSRTGVEKLFF. V gene TRBV7-9 combines with J gene TRBJ1-4; TRBD1 matches at 9 bases. Germline V lookup: CDR1 SEHNR, CDR2 FQNEAQ (reference sequence). The CDR3 is 15 amino acids. The trim removed 6 bases at V and 7 bases at J, leaving 9 bases unmatched.

This clonotype was picked up many times. V usage is TRBV29-1 and J usage is TRBJ2-3; D call uncertain. V was pared by 6 bases and J by 6 bases, with 16 bases between. The V gene's germline CDR1 is SQVTM and CDR2 ANQGSEA. The CDR3 loop spans 13 amino acids. CDR3 coding DNA: TGCAGCGTAGATTTGGAGATACGGGATACGCAGTATTTT. Its protein product is CSVDLEIRDTQYF.

The chain combines TRBV12-3 or TRBV12-4 with TRBJ1-2; D uncertain. The CDR3 has 15 amino acids. V was clipped by 2 bases and J by 2 bases, with 12 bases between them. CDR3 region: CASSLLSGSNYGYTF. The DNA for the CDR3 is TGTGCCAGCAGTTTACTCTCCGGCTCCAACTATGGCTACACCTTC.

The table lists this clonotype with many counts. The V gene is TRBV5-1, the J gene TRBJ2-2; D gene ambiguous. Trimming stripped 1 base from V and 2 bases from J, with 9 bases between. The germline CDR1 and CDR2 sequences are SGHRS and YFSETQ. The CDR3 loop spans 15 amino acids. CDR3 sequence: CASSLNPGNTGELFF. CDR3 in DNA: TGCGCCAGCAGCTTGAACCCGGGTAACACCGGGGAGCTGTTTTTT.

In the case of this clonotype: A read error may explain this, as a much larger clone is one base away. The gene calls are TRBV29-1 and TRBJ2-5; D may match TRBD1 or TRBD2 (5 bases each). The germline CDR1 and CDR2 sequences are SQVTM and ANQGSEA. V dropped 7 bases and J dropped 6 bases, with 15 bases sitting between them. The CDR3 consists of 12 residues. This CDR3 is CSGVGRKQTQYF. In DNA form, the CDR3 reads TGCAGCGGGGTGGGACGGAAACAGACCCAGTACTTC.

This clonotype was seen many times. The CDR3 protein is CASSLDPWGGTEAFF. CDR3 nucleotides: TGTGCCAGCAGCTTAGATCCGTGGGGAGGAACTGAAGCTTTCTTT. The V call is TRBV11-2, the J call TRBJ1-1, with D unresolved. From germline, CDR1 is SGHAT and CDR2 FQNNGV. CDR3 length: 15 residues. V gave up 0 bases and J gave up 5 bases, with 13 bases separating them.

About this clonotype itself: This clone may be a read error of a much larger clone one base away. The rearrangement uses TRBV12-3 or TRBV12-4 and TRBJ2-1; 7 nucleotides align to TRBD2. This CDR3 is 15 amino acids long. The J segment lost 9 bases and the V segment lost 10 bases, leaving 18 bases of the junction unmatched. The CDR3 DNA reads TGTGCCAACAAAATGAGCAGCGGGAACCTGCTTGAGCAGTTCTTC. Protein: CANKMSSGNLLEQFF.